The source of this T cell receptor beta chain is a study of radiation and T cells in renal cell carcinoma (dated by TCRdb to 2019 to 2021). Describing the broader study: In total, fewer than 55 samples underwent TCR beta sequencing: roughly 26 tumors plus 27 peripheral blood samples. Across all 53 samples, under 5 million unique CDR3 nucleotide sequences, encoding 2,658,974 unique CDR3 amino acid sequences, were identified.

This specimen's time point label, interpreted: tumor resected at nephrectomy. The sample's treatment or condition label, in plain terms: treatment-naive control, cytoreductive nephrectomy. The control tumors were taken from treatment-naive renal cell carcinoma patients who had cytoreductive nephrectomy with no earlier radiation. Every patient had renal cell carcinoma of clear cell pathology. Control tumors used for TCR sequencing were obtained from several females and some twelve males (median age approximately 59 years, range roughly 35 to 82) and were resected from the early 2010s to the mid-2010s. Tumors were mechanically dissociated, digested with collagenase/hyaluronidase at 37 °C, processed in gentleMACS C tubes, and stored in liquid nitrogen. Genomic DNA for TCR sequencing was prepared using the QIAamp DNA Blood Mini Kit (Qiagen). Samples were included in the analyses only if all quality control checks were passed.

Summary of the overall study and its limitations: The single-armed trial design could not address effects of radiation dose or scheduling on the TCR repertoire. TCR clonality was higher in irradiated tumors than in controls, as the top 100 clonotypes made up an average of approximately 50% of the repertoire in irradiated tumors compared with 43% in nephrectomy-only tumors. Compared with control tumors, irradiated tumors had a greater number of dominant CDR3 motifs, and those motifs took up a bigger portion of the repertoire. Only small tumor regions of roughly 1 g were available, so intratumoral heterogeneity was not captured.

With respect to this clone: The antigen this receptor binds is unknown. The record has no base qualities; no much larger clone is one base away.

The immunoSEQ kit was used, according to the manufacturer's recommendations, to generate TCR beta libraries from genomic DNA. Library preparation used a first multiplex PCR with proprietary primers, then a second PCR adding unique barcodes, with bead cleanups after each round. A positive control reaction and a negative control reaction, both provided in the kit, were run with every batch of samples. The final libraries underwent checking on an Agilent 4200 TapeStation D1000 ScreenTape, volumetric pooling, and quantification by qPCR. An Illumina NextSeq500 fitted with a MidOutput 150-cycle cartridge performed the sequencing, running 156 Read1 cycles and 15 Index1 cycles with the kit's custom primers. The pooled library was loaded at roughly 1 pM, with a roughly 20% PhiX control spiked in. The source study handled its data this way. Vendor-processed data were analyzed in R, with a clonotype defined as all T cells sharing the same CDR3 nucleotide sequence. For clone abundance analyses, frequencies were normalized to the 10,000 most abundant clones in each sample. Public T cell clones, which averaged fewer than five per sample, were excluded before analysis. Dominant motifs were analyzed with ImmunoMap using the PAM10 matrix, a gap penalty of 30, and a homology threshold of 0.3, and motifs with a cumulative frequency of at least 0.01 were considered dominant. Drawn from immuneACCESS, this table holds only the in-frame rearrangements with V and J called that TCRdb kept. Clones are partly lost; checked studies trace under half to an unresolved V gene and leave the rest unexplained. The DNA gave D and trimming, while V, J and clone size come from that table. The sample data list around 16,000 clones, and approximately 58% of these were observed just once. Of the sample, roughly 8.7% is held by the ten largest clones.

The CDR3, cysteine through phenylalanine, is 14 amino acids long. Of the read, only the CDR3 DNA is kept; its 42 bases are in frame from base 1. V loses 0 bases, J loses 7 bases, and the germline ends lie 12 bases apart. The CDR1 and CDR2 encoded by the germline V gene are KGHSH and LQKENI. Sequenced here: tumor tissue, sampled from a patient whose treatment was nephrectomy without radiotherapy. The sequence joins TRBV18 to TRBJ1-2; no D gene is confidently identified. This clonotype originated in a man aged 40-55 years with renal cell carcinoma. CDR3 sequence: CASSPPVVESGYTF. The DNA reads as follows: TGTGCCAGCTCACCACCGGTTGTTGAGTCTGGCTACACCTTC.